The rows below give T cell receptor beta chains drawn from one sample of a study of cytotoxic CD8 clonotypes in ibrutinib-treated CLL. Here immunoSEQ multiplex PCR was the method, and the copy in TCRdb shows in-frame clones only, minus some. Of some 150,000 clones in the sample, roughly 80% are singletons; the top ten hold 25% to 30%. The sample in question was PBMCs, obtained after 12 months of ibrutinib treatment. These receptors were collected from a human donor with chronic lymphocytic leukemia. Both conserved end residues are part of each CDR3. A D gene is named only where the DNA matches it firmly. Clone size is given for some rows only: seen once, a few or many times, or a class if the clone is expanded.

TRBJ2-1 | once | TRBV27 | TRBD1 | TGTGCCAGCACCCACGGACAGGGGTCCTACAATGAGCAGTTCTTC | CASTHGQGSYNEQFF
TRBJ2-7 | . | TRBV11-2 | . | TGTGCCAGCAGCTACGGAGGGGGAGGGCAGTACTTC | CASSYGGGGQYF
TRBJ1-1 | . | TRBV5-5 | . | TGTGCCAGCAGCGAGACACTGAACACTGAAGCTTTCTTT | CASSETLNTEAFF
TRBJ1-1 | . | TRBV7-2 | . | TGTGCCAGCAGCTTAAGACGGGTAAACACTGAAGCTTTCTTT | CASSLRRVNTEAFF
TRBJ2-7 | . | TRBV7-6 | TRBD2 | TGTGCCAGCAGCGAGAGGAGCGGGGGTCAATACGAGCAGTACTTC | CASSERSGGQYEQYF
TRBJ2-5 | . | TRBV10-3 | . | TGTGCCATCAGTGAGAACCAAGAGACCCAGTACTTC | CAISENQETQYF
TRBJ2-5 | . | TRBV25-1 | . | TGTGCCAGCATAGCAAGGACAGCCAACCAAGAGACCCAGTACTTC | CASIARTANQETQYF
TRBJ1-2 | . | TRBV9 | . | TGTGCCAGCAGCGTAGACGACTATGGCTACACCTTC | CASSVDDYGYTF
TRBJ2-6 | . | TRBV2 | TRBD1 | TGTGCCAGCTGGGGACAGCCCCCCTCTGGGGCCAACGTCCTGACTTTC | CASWGQPPSGANVLTF
TRBJ2-1 | . | TRBV5-8 | TRBD2 | TGTGCCAGCAGCCCCGGGACTAGCGGGGGAAGCTCCTACAATGAGCAGTTCTTC | CASSPGTSGGSSYNEQFF
TRBJ1-1 | once | TRBV2 | . | TGTGCCACCAACAGGGATGTGAACACTGAAGCTTTCTTT | CATNRDVNTEAFF
TRBJ1-5 | . | TRBV19 | . | TGTGCCAGTACCCCCCCAGGGGTCCAGCCCCAGCATTTT | CASTPPGVQPQHF
TRBJ1-1 | . | TRBV27 | . | TGTGCCAGCAGTTTATTATGGGGGAACGCTGAAGCTTTCTTT | CASSLLWGNAEAFF
TRBJ2-5 | . | TRBV19 | . | TGTGCCAGTAACACGTTAGGGGGGGAGACCCAGTACTTC | CASNTLGGETQYF
TRBJ1-4 | . | TRBV28 | . | TGTGCCAGCAGTTGGGGGGCAGGGTATGAAAAACTGTTTTTT | CASSWGAGYEKLFF
TRBJ1-4 | . | TRBV25-1 | . | TGTGCCAGCAGTGAATATACAGGGACAACTAATGAAAAACTGTTTTTT | CASSEYTGTTNEKLFF
TRBJ2-1 | . | TRBV6-5 | TRBD2 | TGTGCCAGCAGTTACTCGGGGGGACTAACATACAATGAGCAGTTCTTC | CASSYSGGLTYNEQFF
TRBJ2-7 | few | TRBV2 | . | TGTGCCAGCAGTGCGGCGCAGAATCAGTACTTC | CASSAAQNQYF
TRBJ2-2 | few | TRBV2 | . | TGTGCCAGCACCCGAGCCTGGGCCGGGGAGCTGTTTTTT | CASTRAWAGELFF
TRBJ2-1 | . | TRBV2 | . | TGTGCCAGCCTAGAGGGGGGCCTCTACAATGAGCAGTTCTTC | CASLEGGLYNEQFF
TRBJ2-5 | . | TRBV19 | TRBD2 | TGTGCCAGTAGTATTCTCCCAGCGGGAGGAGGAGAGACCCAGTACTTC | CASSILPAGGGETQYF
TRBJ1-1 | . | TRBV13 | . | TGTGCCAGCAGCTTGAGAAGACCCGTTCGTGACACTGAAGCTTTCTTT | CASSLRRPVRDTEAFF
TRBJ2-4 | . | TRBV29-1 | . | TGCAGCGTTGTGCCTGGCGAAAACATTCAGTACTTC | CSVVPGENIQYF
TRBJ2-1 | . | TRBV4-3 | . | TGCGCCAGCAGCCAAGATTGGCCCCGGAATAACAATGAGCAGTTCTTC | CASSQDWPRNNNEQFF
TRBJ1-5 | . | TRBV28 | . | TGTGCCAGCAGGGGGGAGGTTTATCAGCCCCAGCATTTT | CASRGEVYQPQHF
TRBJ1-5 | . | TRBV19 | TRBD1 | TGTGCCAGTAGGATCCCAGGGACAGAATATCAGCCCCAGCATTTT | CASRIPGTEYQPQHF
TRBJ2-7 | . | TRBV29-1 | . | TGCAGCGTTCCCGGCCCGTCCGAGCAGTACTTC | CSVPGPSEQYF
TRBJ1-2 | . | TRBV27 | . | TGTGCCAGCGGATATTGGACAACCAATAACTATGGCTACACCTTC | CASGYWTTNNYGYTF
TRBJ2-7 | . | TRBV6-1 | . | TGTGCCACCATGGGGCTTGTTGCCGAGCAGTACTTC | CATMGLVAEQYF
TRBJ2-1 | . | TRBV5-1 | . | TGCGCCAGCAGCTTGACCGGGACTTCTTACAATGAGCAGTTCTTC | CASSLTGTSYNEQFF
TRBJ2-5 | . | TRBV18 | . | TGTGCCAGCTCACCATATTTCGACCGAGTGATGCAAGAGACCCAGTACTTC | CASSPYFDRVMQETQYF
TRBJ1-6 | . | TRBV27 | TRBD1 | TGTGCCAGCAAGGACAGGGCTGGGAGTTCACCCCTCCACTTT | CASKDRAGSSPLHF
TRBJ1-5 | few | TRBV7-9 | . | TGTGCCAGCAGCCCCGGGAGGGAGACCTTTAGCAATCAGCCCCAGCATTTT | CASSPGRETFSNQPQHF
TRBJ2-7 | . | TRBV30 | . | TGTGCCTGGGGCCCCCCCTACCGACCGACCTACGAGCAGTACTTC | CAWGPPYRPTYEQYF
TRBJ2-7 | . | TRBV28 | . | TGTGCCAGCAGACTTCAGGGCTCCGAGCAGTACTTC | CASRLQGSEQYF
TRBJ2-7 | . | TRBV7-2 | TRBD2 | TGTGCCAGCAGTCTATACGGGACTAGCGGCGAGCAGTACTTC | CASSLYGTSGEQYF
TRBJ1-6 | . | TRBV6-5 | . | TGTGCCAGCAGCACAGATTATAATTCACCCCTCCACTTT | CASSTDYNSPLHF
TRBJ1-1 | . | TRBV10-2 | . | TGCGCCAGCAGTGTCTATGGGGGGAACACTGAAGCTTTCTTT | CASSVYGGNTEAFF
TRBJ2-1 | once | TRBV27 | . | TGTGCCAGCAGTGGACGACGAGAAGGAAGCTCCTACAATGAGCAGTTCTTC | CASSGRREGSSYNEQFF
TRBJ2-6 | few | TRBV7-2 | . | TGTGCCAGCAGCTTAGACAGGGCAGCCGGGGCCAACGTCCTGACTTTC | CASSLDRAAGANVLTF
TRBJ2-5 | few | TRBV9 | TRBD2 | TGTGCCAGCAGCGCATCCGGACTAGCGGGAGTTGAGGGGACCCAGTACTTC | CASSASGLAGVEGTQYF
TRBJ1-4 | . | TRBV7-9 | TRBD1 | TGTGCCAGCAGCTTAGCCCCCAAGACAGGGGGTGAAAAACTGTTTTTT | CASSLAPKTGGEKLFF
TRBJ2-3 | . | TRBV5-1 | TRBD1 | TGCGCCAGCAGAGGACAGGGCTCTAGCACAGATACGCAGTATTTT | CASRGQGSSTDTQYF
TRBJ2-7 | . | TRBV18 | TRBD2 | TGTACCAGCTCACCAACTAGCGGGAGGGGCGAGCAGTACTTC | CTSSPTSGRGEQYF
TRBJ1-2 | few | TRBV27 | TRBD1 | TGTGCCAGCAGTTCAGGGACAGGGCTCCTCTATGGCTACACCTTC | CASSSGTGLLYGYTF
TRBJ2-7 | . | TRBV28 | TRBD2 | TGTGCCAGCACTAGCGGGTCAAACTCCTACGAGCAGTACTTC | CASTSGSNSYEQYF
TRBJ1-2 | . | TRBV4-2 | TRBD1 | TGTGCCAGCAGCCACCCGACAGGGAACTATGGCTACACCTTC | CASSHPTGNYGYTF
TRBJ1-1 | . | TRBV6-5 | . | TGTGCCAGCAGTTACTCACCGGGACCTGAAGCTTTCTTT | CASSYSPGPEAFF
TRBJ2-5 | . | TRBV7-9 | . | TGTGCCAGCTTACAAGACTATTTCGAAGAGACCCAGTACTTC | CASLQDYFEETQYF
TRBJ1-4 | . | TRBV7-9 | . | TGTGCCAGCAGCTCCCAGACGGCCATGAAGTTTTTT | CASSSQTAMKFF